One and the same sample provided the 17 T cell receptor beta chains below, sequenced in a study of CD8 T cells in ankylosing spondylitis. TCRdb reprocessed the 5' RACE reads with MiXCR, giving one entry per CDR3 protein. The data contain roughly 150,000 distinct CDR3 sequences, around a third of them singletons. The sequenced sample was synovial fluid, either unsorted or a sorted T cell fraction (not recorded which). The receptors here all came from a male donor with ankylosing spondylitis.

This clonotype has ten or more counts. The V and J genes are TRBV6-2 or TRBV6-3 and TRBJ2-4, with D perhaps matching TRBD1 (5 bases). Looked up from germline, CDR1 is MNHEY and CDR2 is SVGEGT. V shed 10 bases and J shed 4 bases, with 17 bases lying between them. This CDR3 has 14 amino acids. CDR3 residues: CATLDDSRKNIQYF. In DNA, the CDR3 is TGTGCCACACTCGACGACAGCCGGAAAAACATTCAGTACTTC.

This clonotype was observed a few times. The J gene is TRBJ2-5, the V gene TRBV7-8, with 15 bases fitting TRBD2. Germline V gives CDR1 SGHVS, CDR2 FQNEAQ. The CDR3 covers 17 residues. The trim removed 4 bases at V and 4 bases at J, leaving 7 bases unmatched. CDR3 amino acids: CASSSYLGLAGGETQYF. Here the CDR3 DNA reads TGTGCCAGCAGCTCTTATTTGGGACTAGCGGGAGGAGAGACCCAGTACTTC.

This clonotype was observed at least ten times. This chain connects TRBV7-2 to TRBJ2-3; D not resolved. Trimming took off 5 bases at V and 5 bases at J, with 11 bases between the two ends. This CDR3 comprises 13 residues. Per germline, CDR1 SGHTA and CDR2 FQGNSA. The CDR3 loop is CASSPYLEDTQYF. The CDR3 DNA sequence: TGTGCCAGCAGCCCATACTTAGAAGATACGCAGTATTTT.

In this sample, this clonotype turned up a few times. V gene TRBV7-2 combines with J gene TRBJ1-1; D possibly corresponds to TRBD1 (5 bases). The CDR3 sequence is 14 residues long. Germline V gives CDR1 SGHTA, CDR2 FQGNSA. The V and J ends lost 6 bases and 5 bases respectively, with 16 bases between them. CDR3 coding DNA: TGTGCCAGCAGATTATCAGGGCGGAGGACTGAAGCTTTCTTT. Translating it yields CASRLSGRRTEAFF.

This clonotype was picked up many times. The chain joins TRBV5-1 to TRBJ1-1; perhaps TRBD1 as D (6 bases). Per the germline V gene, CDR1 is SGHRS and CDR2 is YFSETQ. The CDR3 has 14 residues. Trimming removed 5 bases from V and 4 bases from J, with 15 bases in between. The CDR3 bases are TGCGCCAGCAGAACTACACAGGGAGGCACTGAAGCTTTCTTT. Translation: CASRTTQGGTEAFF.

This clonotype has a handful of counts. V usage is TRBV4-1 and J usage is TRBJ2-7, with a weak D call TRBD1 (6 bases). V was trimmed by 2 bases and J by 2 bases, leaving 22 bases between them. This CDR3 comprises 18 residues. In germline, CDR1 is MGHRA, CDR2 YSYEKL. The CDR3 DNA follows: TGCGCCAGCAGCCAACACACGGGTTTCTCCGACAGGACCTACGAGCAGTACTTC. Translation gives CASSQHTGFSDRTYEQYF.

The gene calls are TRBV5-1 and TRBJ2-1; 10 nucleotides agree with TRBD2. The CDR3 totals 18 residues. V shed 2 bases and J 0 bases; nucleotides not matched to a gene: 8. The germline gives CDR1 SGHRS, CDR2 YFSETQ. The CDR3 sequence is CASSFWLAGARSYNEQFF. The CDR3 DNA follows: TGCGCCAGCAGCTTTTGGCTAGCGGGAGCGCGCTCCTACAATGAGCAGTTCTTC.

The chain joins TRBV7-9 to TRBJ2-3, with 7 positions matching TRBD2. The germline V gene encodes CDR1 SEHNR and CDR2 FQNEAQ (reference sequence). V gave up 5 bases and J gave up 1 base; unmatched junction bases: 3. The CDR3 has 14 residues. The CDR3 here is CASSHRGGTDTQYF. The CDR3 bases are TGTGCCAGCAGCCACCGGGGGGGCACAGATACGCAGTATTTT. The entire variable domain, with the rest obtained from reference TRBV7-9 and TRBJ2-3, is as follows: DTGVSQNPRHKITKRGQNVTFRCDPISEHNRLYWYRQTLGQGPEFLTYFQNEAQLEKSRLLSDRFSAERPKGSFSTLEIQRTEQGDSAMYLCASSHRGGTDTQYFGPGTRLTVL.

This chain uses TRBV5-1 with TRBJ1-2; 8 bases agree with TRBD1. Germline-derived CDR1 and CDR2 are SGHRS and YFSETQ. The length of the CDR3 is 15 residues. V was clipped by 1 base and J by 3 bases; unmatched bases: 5. The CDR3 nucleotides read TGCGCCAGCAGCTTGTCCGGACAGGGATACTATGGCTACACCTTC. It encodes CASSLSGQGYYGYTF.

This clonotype was counted only a few times. The chain employs TRBV4-3 and TRBJ2-1, with TRBD2 matching over 9 bases. J lost 6 bases, V lost 3 bases, and 3 bases had no gene match. The CDR3 spans 14 residues. Looked up from germline, CDR1 is LGHNA and CDR2 is YSLEER. This CDR3 reads CASSQMTSGNEQFF. The CDR3 DNA reads as TGCGCCAGCAGCCAGATGACTAGCGGCAATGAGCAGTTCTTC.

This clonotype was observed many times. V gene TRBV5-1 combines with J gene TRBJ2-1; no clear D gene. V lost 0 bases and J lost 5, with 12 bases in between. CDR1 and CDR2 from the germline V gene are SGHRS and YFSETQ. The CDR3 is 15 residues long. The CDR3 DNA sequence: TGCGCCAGCAGCTTGGTTAGCCCTACAGACAATGAGCAGTTCTTC. The encoded protein is CASSLVSPTDNEQFF. The full variable domain, completed using reference TRBV5-1 and TRBJ2-1, is KAGVTQTPRYLIKTRGQQVTLSCSPISGHRSVSWYQQTPGQGLQFLFEYFSETQRNKGNFPGRFSGRQFSNSRSEMNVSTLELGDSALYLCASSLVSPTDNEQFFGPGTRLTVL.

V is TRBV19 and J is TRBJ1-1, with a tentative D call TRBD1 (5 bases). CDR3 length equals 13 residues. V lost 7 bases to trimming and J lost 7 bases, with 16 bases between them. From germline, CDR1 is LNHDA and CDR2 SQIVND (reference sequence). CDR3: CASTTPGRGEAFF. The CDR3 DNA reads TGTGCCAGTACCACCCCGGGACGGGGTGAAGCTTTCTTT.

As regards this clonotype: Relative to the germline gene, one junction end is altered; a read error may explain this. J is TRBJ1-1 and V is TRBV14; D is undetermined. Per the germline V gene, CDR1 is SGHDN and CDR2 is FVKESK. The CDR3 covers 16 residues. CDR3 bases: TGTGCCAGCACCCAAAAGCCGACGTGGGGTGACACTGAAGCTTTCTTT. Protein: CASTQKPTWGDTEAFF.

This clonotype was seen ten or more times. V and J are TRBV4-3 and TRBJ2-5; D is unclear. Germline CDR1 reads LGHNA; CDR2 reads YSLEER. The CDR3 is made up of 15 amino acids. V was shortened by 1 base and J by 5 bases, with 14 bases between the two germline ends. CDR3 nucleotide sequence: TGCGCCAGCAGCCAAGGGCAGGACCCCTACGAGACCCAGTACTTC. It specifies CASSQGQDPYETQYF.

This clonotype was counted a few times. CDR3 protein: CASSSSGTGSNKAFF. CDR3 in DNA: TGTGCCAGCAGCTCATCCGGGACAGGGAGCAACAAAGCTTTCTTT. V usage is TRBV7-9 and J usage is TRBJ1-1; the match to TRBD1 covers 9 bases. Germline CDR1 reads SEHNR; CDR2 reads FQNEAQ (reference sequence). V shed 4 bases and J 9 bases; nucleotides not matched to a gene: 12. The CDR3 sequence is 15 residues long.

The rearrangement links TRBV29-1 to TRBJ1-2, with 8 bases matching TRBD1. V lost 6 bases, J lost 3 bases, and 6 bases stayed unmatched. The CDR3 sequence is 13 residues long. In germline, CDR1 is SQVTM, CDR2 ANQGSEA. CDR3 sequence: CSVKGQGDYGYTF. The CDR3 coding sequence is TGCAGCGTAAAAGGACAGGGAGACTATGGCTACACCTTC.

Only a few counts were recorded for this clonotype. This chain uses TRBV3-1 with TRBJ2-7, with D perhaps TRBD1 (6 bases). The V and J ends lost 4 bases and 1 base respectively, with 14 bases between them. Germline assignment: CDR1 LGHDT and CDR2 YNNKEL (reference sequence). This CDR3 has 15 amino acids. DNA for the CDR3: TGTGCCAGCAGCCCCCAACCGGGGACATCCTACGAGCAGTACTTC. Protein product: CASSPQPGTSYEQYF.